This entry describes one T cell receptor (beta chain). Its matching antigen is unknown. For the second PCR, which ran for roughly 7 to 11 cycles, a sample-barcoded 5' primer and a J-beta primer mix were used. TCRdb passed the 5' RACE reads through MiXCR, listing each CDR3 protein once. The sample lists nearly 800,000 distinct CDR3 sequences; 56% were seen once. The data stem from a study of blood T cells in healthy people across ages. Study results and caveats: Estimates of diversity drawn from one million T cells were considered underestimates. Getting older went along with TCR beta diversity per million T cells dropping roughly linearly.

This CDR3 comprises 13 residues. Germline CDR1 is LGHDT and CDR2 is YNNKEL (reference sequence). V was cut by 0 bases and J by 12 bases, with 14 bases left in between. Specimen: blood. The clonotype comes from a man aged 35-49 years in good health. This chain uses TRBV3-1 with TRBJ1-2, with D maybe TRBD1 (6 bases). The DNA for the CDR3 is TGTGCCAGCAGCCAAGACGCGGGGACACGAAACACCTTC. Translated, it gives CASSQDAGTRNTF.